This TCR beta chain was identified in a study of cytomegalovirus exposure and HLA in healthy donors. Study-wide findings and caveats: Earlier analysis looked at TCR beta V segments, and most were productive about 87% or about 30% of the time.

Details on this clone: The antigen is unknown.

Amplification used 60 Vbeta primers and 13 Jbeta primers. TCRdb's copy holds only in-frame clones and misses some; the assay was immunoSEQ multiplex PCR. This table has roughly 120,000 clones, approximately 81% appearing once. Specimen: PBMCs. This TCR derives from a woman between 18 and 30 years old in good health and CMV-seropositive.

The CDR3 sequence: CASSSGTPYEQYF. The CDR3 region has the DNA TGTGCCAGTTCATCTGGGACACCCTACGAGCAGTACTTC. The rearrangement uses TRBV19 and TRBJ2-7, with D tentatively TRBD1 (6 bases). The germline V gene encodes CDR1 LNHDA and CDR2 SQIVND (reference sequence). Trimming shortened V by 8 bases and J by 2 bases, and 13 bases separated the two germline ends. CDR3 length: 13 residues.